This T cell receptor beta chain was identified in a study of vaccination and CD4 T cells after COVID-19. Only a few counts were recorded for this clonotype. What it binds is unknown. Losses at the gene ends were 7 bases for V and 5 bases for J; bases not matched to a gene: 8. This CDR3 contains 14 residues. Sequenced with the Oncomine TCR Beta short-read assay was DNA taken from cultured CD4+ T cells. From the PCR reads, TCRdb called clonotypes with MiXCR, one entry per CDR3 protein. The sample consists of about 27,000 distinct CDR3 sequences, around 64% of them appearing once. Treatment here: approximately 9-day PBMC culture with coronavirus spike peptide pools or control peptides (ViraFEST assay). ViraFEST enlarged antigen-specific T cell populations with peptide pools and afterwards sequenced TCRs.

The chain has TRBV12-3 or TRBV12-4 and TRBJ1-5; 7 bases map to TRBD1. Source: CD4+ T cells from blood, cultured in vitro, taken after SARS-CoV-2 vaccination. The TCR was taken from a human donor who received a COVID-19 vaccine. CDR3 sequence (DNA): TGTGCCAGCACCCAAACCACAGGGGATCAGCCCCAGCATTTT. Its translation is CASTQTTGDQPQHF.